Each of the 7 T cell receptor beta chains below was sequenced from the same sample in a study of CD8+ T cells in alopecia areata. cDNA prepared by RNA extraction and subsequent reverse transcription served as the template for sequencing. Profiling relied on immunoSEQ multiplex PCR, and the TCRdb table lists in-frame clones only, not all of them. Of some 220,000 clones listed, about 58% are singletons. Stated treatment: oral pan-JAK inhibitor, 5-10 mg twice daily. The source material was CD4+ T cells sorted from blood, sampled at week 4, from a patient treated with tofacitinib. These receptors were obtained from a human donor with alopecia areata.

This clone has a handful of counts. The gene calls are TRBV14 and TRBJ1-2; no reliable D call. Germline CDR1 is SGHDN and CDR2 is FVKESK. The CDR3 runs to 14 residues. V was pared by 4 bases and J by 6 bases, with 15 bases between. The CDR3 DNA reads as TGTGCCAGCAGCCCCCGAGGAGGGTGGGATGGCTACACCTTC. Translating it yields CASSPRGGWDGYTF.

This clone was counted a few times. The CDR3 DNA sequence: TGTGCCAGCCACAGGGTGAAGACCCAGTACTTC. Protein: CASHRVKTQYF. This chain uses TRBV2 with TRBJ2-5, with a tentative D call TRBD1 (6 bases). Germline CDR1 and CDR2: SNHLY and FYNNEI. The CDR3 has 11 residues. V was clipped by 8 bases and J by 6 bases, with 10 bases between them. The full variable domain, its missing parts supplied by reference TRBV2 and TRBJ2-5, is EPEVTQTPSHQVTQMGQEVILRCVPISNHLYFYWYRQILGQKVEFLVSFYNNEISEKSEIFDDQFSVERPDGSNFTLKIRSTKLEDSAMYFCASHRVKTQYFGPGTRLLVL.

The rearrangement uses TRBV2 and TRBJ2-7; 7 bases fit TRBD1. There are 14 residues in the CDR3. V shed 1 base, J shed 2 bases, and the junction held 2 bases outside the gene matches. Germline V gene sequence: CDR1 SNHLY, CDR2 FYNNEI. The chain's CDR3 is CASSEGQGAYEQYF. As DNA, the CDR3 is TGTGCCAGCAGTGAAGGGCAGGGGGCCTACGAGCAGTACTTC. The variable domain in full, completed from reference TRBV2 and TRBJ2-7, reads EPEVTQTPSHQVTQMGQEVILRCVPISNHLYFYWYRQILGQKVEFLVSFYNNEISEKSEIFDDQFSVERPDGSNFTLKIRSTKLEDSAMYFCASSEGQGAYEQYFGPGTRLTVT.

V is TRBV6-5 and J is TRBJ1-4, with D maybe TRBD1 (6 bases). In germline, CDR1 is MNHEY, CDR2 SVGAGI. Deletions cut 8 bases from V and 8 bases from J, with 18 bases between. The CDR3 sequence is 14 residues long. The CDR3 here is CASGVTGRSEKLFF. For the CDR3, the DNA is TGTGCCAGCGGAGTCACAGGGCGAAGCGAAAAACTGTTTTTT.

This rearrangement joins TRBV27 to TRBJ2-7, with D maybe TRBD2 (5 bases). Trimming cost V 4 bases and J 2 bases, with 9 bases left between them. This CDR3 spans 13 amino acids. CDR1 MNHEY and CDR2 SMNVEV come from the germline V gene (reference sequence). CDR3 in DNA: TGTGCCAGCAGTTCAGCGGTTACCTACGAGCAGTACTTC. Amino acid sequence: CASSSAVTYEQYF.

The CDR3 region is CASSPEDRVAKNIQYF. In DNA, the CDR3 is TGCGCCAGCAGCCCAGAGGACAGGGTAGCCAAAAACATTCAGTACTTC. The rearrangement joins TRBV5-1 to TRBJ2-4; 8 bases fit TRBD1. The CDR3 consists of 16 residues. Germline CDR1 and CDR2: SGHRS and YFSETQ. Trimming removed 4 bases from V and 0 bases from J; junction bases left unmatched: 6.

Here the CDR3 reads CASSQDLRQASGANVLTF. As DNA, the CDR3 is TGCGCCAGCAGCCAAGATCTTCGGCAGGCATCGGGGGCCAACGTCCTGACTTTC. The chain is built from TRBV4-3 and TRBJ2-6, with no clear D. This CDR3 is built from 18 residues. Germline V CDR1 and CDR2: LGHNA, YSLEER. V gave up 0 bases and J gave up 4 bases, with 16 bases separating them.